The 15 T cell receptor beta chains below were found in one sample sequenced in a study of T cells in Graves' hyperthyroidism and ophthalmopathy. The investigators amplified TCR beta CDR3 regions from RNA transcripts. Carried out on the TCR CDR3, a first-round RT-PCR used the HTBI primer set. TCRdb reprocessed the multiplex PCR reads via MiXCR and lists one record per CDR3 protein. Of a few hundred thousand distinct CDR3 sequences listed, about half are singletons. Sequencing input: peripheral blood or thyroid tissue (not recorded which). Receptors originate from a young woman with Graves' hyperthyroidism.

This clonotype came up many times. The chain recombines TRBV12-3 or TRBV12-4 with TRBJ2-3; D is unclear. This CDR3 spans 12 amino acids. Trimming stripped 5 bases from V and 3 bases from J, with 6 bases between. The chain's CDR3 is CASSLLTDTQYF. The CDR3 DNA reads as TGTGCCAGCAGTCTTCTAACAGATACGCAGTATTTT.

This clonotype was observed many times. The gene calls are TRBV12-3 or TRBV12-4 and TRBJ1-6; D remains unclear. Trimming cost V 6 bases and J 0 bases, with 9 bases left between them. The CDR3 has 15 residues. The CDR3 spells CASRTRSSYNSPLHF. The DNA for the CDR3 is TGTGCCAGCAGAACTAGGAGCTCCTATAATTCACCCCTCCACTTT.

This clonotype occurred many times. The chain recombines TRBV7-8 with TRBJ1-1, with 7 bases lining up with TRBD1. V lost 1 base, J lost 6 bases, and 14 bases stayed unmatched. CDR1 SGHVS and CDR2 FQNEAQ come from the germline V gene. The CDR3 contains 17 residues. CDR3 nucleotide sequence: TGTGCCAGCAGCTTAGTGGTCTGGAGGTCAGGGGGAGCTGAAGCTTTCTTT. It codes for CASSLVVWRSGGAEAFF.

This clonotype was seen many times. The rearrangement links TRBV29-1 to TRBJ2-5; 7 positions match TRBD2. The CDR3 loop spans 13 amino acids. With V trimmed by 5 bases and J by 6 bases, 9 bases remained unmatched. Germline V gives CDR1 SQVTM, CDR2 ANQGSEA. The chain's CDR3 is CSVSPGSGKTQYF. As DNA, the CDR3 is TGCAGCGTTTCCCCGGGGAGCGGGAAGACCCAGTACTTC.

This clonotype was found many times. The V call is TRBV15, the J call TRBJ2-7; no clear D gene. The V gene's germline CDR1 is LNHNV and CDR2 YYDKDF (reference sequence). V lost 0 bases to trimming and J lost 4 bases, with 7 bases between them. The length of the CDR3 is 13 residues. CDR3 sequence: CATSRDYSYEQYF. The CDR3, as DNA: TGTGCCACCAGCAGAGACTATAGTTACGAGCAGTACTTC.

The CDR3 DNA is TGTGCCAGCAGCTTAGCAGCGGGCGCTGAGCAGTACTTC. Protein: CASSLAAGAEQYF. The rearrangement links TRBV7-2 to TRBJ2-7, with D perhaps matching TRBD2 (6 bases). The CDR3 loop spans 13 amino acids. The germline V gene encodes CDR1 SGHTA and CDR2 FQGNSA. V lost 0 bases to trimming and J lost 7 bases, with 10 bases between them.

This clonotype was counted many times. The chain joins TRBV20-1 to TRBJ1-4; no clear D. The CDR3 has 12 amino acids. The germline V gene encodes CDR1 DFQATT and CDR2 SNEGSKA (reference sequence). For the CDR3, the DNA is TGCATTGCGGGCCAAACTAATGAAAAACTGTTTTTT. This sequence encodes CIAGQTNEKLFF.

The V gene is TRBV15, the J gene TRBJ2-7; possibly TRBD1 for D (5 bases). Trimming left V 0 bases short and J 2 bases short, with 11 bases between. The CDR3 totals 15 residues. Germline loops: CDR1 LNHNV, CDR2 YYDKDF (reference sequence). The CDR3: CATSRDLQGAYEQYF. CDR3 nucleotide sequence: TGTGCCACCAGCAGAGATCTCCAAGGGGCCTACGAGCAGTACTTC.

V and J are TRBV6-5 and TRBJ1-3, with unresolved D. Germline values: CDR1 MNHEY, CDR2 SVGAGI. Trimming removed 2 bases at V and 0 bases at J, with 11 bases between. The CDR3 spans 16 residues. The CDR3 DNA follows: TGTGCCAGCAGTTACGCGGGAACCGTCTCTGGAAACACCATATATTTT. Protein: CASSYAGTVSGNTIYF.

The chain has TRBV5-1 and TRBJ2-2; maybe TRBD2 (5 bases). V lost 7 bases and J 3 bases, leaving 22 bases between the germline ends. CDR1 is SGHRS, CDR2 YFSETQ, per germline. This CDR3 is built from 17 residues. CDR3 DNA: TGCGCCAGCTACCCCCCCATTTCGGGATGGGACACCGGGGAGCTGTTTTTT. Its protein is CASYPPISGWDTGELFF. Full variable domain (missing parts from reference TRBV5-1 and TRBJ2-2): KAGVTQTPRYLIKTRGQQVTLSCSPISGHRSVSWYQQTPGQGLQFLFEYFSETQRNKGNFPGRFSGRQFSNSRSEMNVSTLELGDSALYLCASYPPISGWDTGELFFGEGSRLTVL.

Only a few counts were recorded for this clonotype. V and J are TRBV5-1 and TRBJ1-5; 7 bases are shared with TRBD2. The tail of the sequence fits TRBJ2-3 better, so the J call may be wrong. The CDR3 spans 16 residues. Germline V gives CDR1 SGHRS, CDR2 YFSETQ. The CDR3 loop reads CASSQDWAGVRYTQYF. CDR3 bases: TGCGCCAGCAGCCAAGATTGGGCGGGAGTCAGGTATACGCAGTATTTT.

V usage is TRBV2 and J usage is TRBJ1-1; the D gene is possibly TRBD1 (5 bases). Per the germline V gene, CDR1 is SNHLY and CDR2 is FYNNEI. The CDR3 loop spans 11 amino acids. CDR3 in DNA: TGTGCTAGAGAGGGGATTACTGAAGCTTTCTTT. Its protein is CAREGITEAFF.

The CDR3 DNA reads as TGTGCCAGTAGTATGGCAGGGGGCACCGGCTACACCTTC. Amino acid sequence: CASSMAGGTGYTF. The rearrangement joins TRBV19 to TRBJ1-2, with 8 bases identical to TRBD1. V dropped 3 bases and J dropped 8; count of bases not matched to a gene: 5. Germline-derived CDR1 and CDR2 are LNHDA and SQIVND (reference sequence). This CDR3 contains 13 residues.

This clonotype was seen ten or more times. The genes are TRBV25-1 and TRBJ2-7; D tentatively fits TRBD1 or TRBD2 (5 bases each). The CDR3 totals 18 residues. Germline-derived CDR1 and CDR2 are MGHDK and SYGVNS. V was cut by 3 bases and J by 7 bases, with 28 bases left in between. In nucleotides, the CDR3 is TGTGCCAGCAGTGACGGGACGGAGTACGGGAAGGAGGTGGGAGAGCAGTACTTC. Translated, it gives CASSDGTEYGKEVGEQYF.

This chain uses TRBV29-1 with TRBJ2-1; D remains unclear. The ends were cut back, 4 bases at V and 0 bases at J, with 10 bases in the middle. The CDR3 length is 14 residues. The V gene's germline CDR1 is SQVTM and CDR2 ANQGSEA. The CDR3 protein is CSVVRVSSYNEQFF. The CDR3 nucleotides read TGCAGCGTTGTTCGGGTCAGCTCCTACAATGAGCAGTTCTTC.